This entry lists 17 T cell receptor beta chains sequenced from one sample in a study of T cell responses to AZD1222 COVID-19 vaccine. The table came from immunoSEQ multiplex PCR; TCRdb's copy has only in-frame clones and leaves some out. Of around 100,000 clones in the sample, less than 95% were seen once. Sequences were derived from peripheral blood, sampled on day 0 of AZD1222 vaccination. These receptors all come from an adult in good health.

The V call is TRBV7-6, the J call TRBJ2-1, with 10 bases lining up with TRBD1. Germline trimming cut 3 bases from V and 1 base from J; bases unmatched to any gene: 3. This CDR3 is built from 16 residues. Germline CDR1 SGHVS, CDR2 FNYEAQ. The CDR3 DNA sequence: TGTGCCAGCAGCTTGAGGACAGGGGGGTCCTACAATGAGCAGTTCTTC. Amino acids: CASSLRTGGSYNEQFF. The complete variable domain, with remaining parts taken from reference TRBV7-6 and TRBJ2-1, reads GAGVSQSPRYKVTKRGQDVALRCDPISGHVSLYWYRQALGQGPEFLTYFNYEAQQDKSGLPNDRFSAERPEGSISTLTIQRTEQRDSAMYRCASSLRTGGSYNEQFFGPGTRLTVL.

V and J are TRBV30 and TRBJ1-2; TRBD1 matches 8 bases. Germline-derived CDR1 and CDR2 are GTSNPN and SVGIG (reference sequence). After removal of 5 bases from V and 4 bases from J, the junction contained 9 bases not matched to a gene. The CDR3 consists of 14 residues. The CDR3 DNA follows: TGTGCCTGGTTAGCCGGACAGGGAATCTATGGCTACACCTTC. It specifies CAWLAGQGIYGYTF.

This chain links TRBV6-6 with TRBJ1-2; no clear D gene. Germline V CDR1 and CDR2: MNHNY, SVGAGI (reference sequence). This CDR3 contains 12 residues. V shed 7 bases and J shed 4 bases, with 10 bases lying between them. In DNA form, the CDR3 reads TGTGCCAGCACCTTCGTGGGCTATGGCTACACCTTC. Translation: CASTFVGYGYTF.

The chain has TRBV21-1 and TRBJ2-3; the listed D gene, TRBD2, was not tested against the DNA. TRBV21-1 is a known pseudogene. There are 15 residues in the CDR3. CDR3 DNA: TGTGCCAGCAGCAAGGGGACTAGCGGCACAGATACGCAGTATTTT. It is translated as CASSKGTSGTDTQYF.

This chain connects TRBV12-3 or TRBV12-4 to TRBJ1-1, with 7 nucleotides matching TRBD1. CDR3 length: 13 residues. J was trimmed by 2 bases and V by 10 bases; bases with no gene match: 7. In nucleotides, the CDR3 is TGTGCCACCCTAGGGGACAGTAACACTGAAGCTTTCTTT. Translating it yields CATLGDSNTEAFF.

This chain uses TRBV5-1 with TRBJ2-3; 10 nucleotides match TRBD2. J was trimmed by 3 bases and V by 4 bases; bases with no gene match: 5. The CDR3 spans 15 residues. Germline V gene lookup returns CDR1 SGHRS and CDR2 YFSETQ. The CDR3 region is CASSMYSGGTDTQYF. CDR3 nucleotide sequence: TGCGCCAGCAGCATGTATAGCGGGGGGACAGATACGCAGTATTTT.

As for this clone: Lacking the conserved final phenylalanine or tryptophan, this CDR3 likely reflects a read error. No DNA is shown, since the ends of the CDR3 on it are uncertain; the CDR3 is the one TCRdb lists. The chain uses TRBV3-1 (or the pseudogene TRBV3-2) and TRBJ1-4. Germline CDR1 is LGHDT and CDR2 is YNNKEL (reference sequence). The CDR3 contains 14 residues when both ends are counted. Here the CDR3 reads CASSQDHPWQATAV.

The rearrangement joins TRBV19 to TRBJ1-6; no definite D call. Germline lookup yields CDR1 LNHDA and CDR2 SQIVND (reference sequence). The ends were cut back, 3 bases at V and 0 bases at J, with 6 bases in the middle. This CDR3 is 15 amino acids long. CDR3 sequence: CASSIGISYNSPLHF. Here the CDR3 DNA reads TGTGCCAGTAGTATCGGGATCTCCTATAATTCACCCCTCCACTTT.

This clone has just a few counts. The chain is built from TRBV11-2 and TRBJ2-7, with TRBD1 identical over 7 bases. The CDR3 has 13 amino acids. Germline lookup yields CDR1 SGHAT and CDR2 FQNNGV. The V segment lost 0 bases and the J segment 8 bases; nucleotides outside the gene matches: 4. This CDR3 is CASSLDTTGKQYF. The DNA of the CDR3 is TGTGCCAGCAGCTTAGACACGACAGGGAAGCAGTACTTC.

The CDR3 sequence: CASSQDSVLWSEQFF. The CDR3 DNA is TGTGCCAGCAGCCAAGATAGCGTTCTTTGGTCTGAGCAGTTCTTC. J is TRBJ2-1 and V is TRBV14, with a possible D match to TRBD2 (5 bases). Between the trimmed V and J ends, which lost 0 bases and 9 bases, there was a span of 15 bases. This CDR3 contains 15 residues. The germline gives CDR1 SGHDN, CDR2 FVKESK.

This clone was recorded only once. The rearrangement joins TRBV27 to TRBJ1-6; D might be TRBD1 (5 bases). Trimming cost V 0 bases and J 8 bases, with 14 bases left between them. The V gene's germline CDR1 is MNHEY and CDR2 SMNVEV (reference sequence). This CDR3 is 16 amino acids long. CDR3 loop: CASSLSTWDRDSPLHF. The CDR3 coding sequence is TGTGCCAGCAGTTTATCGACTTGGGACCGCGATTCACCCCTCCACTTT.

This clone was detected once. This chain uses TRBV12-3 or TRBV12-4 with TRBJ1-5; D gene unclear. The CDR3 covers 12 residues. V gave up 2 bases and J gave up 6 bases, with 5 bases separating them. As DNA, the CDR3 is TGTGCCAGCAGTTTACACAGTCAGCCCCAGCATTTT. Protein: CASSLHSQPQHF.

J is TRBJ1-1 and V is TRBV10-3; D is uncertain. V lost 1 base and J 3 bases, leaving 12 bases between the germline ends. CDR3 length: 15 residues. Germline CDR1 is ENHRY and CDR2 is SYGVKD. In nucleotides, the CDR3 is TGTGCCATCAGTGAGTGGGAAGTATGGGACACTGAAGCTTTCTTT. The encoded protein is CAISEWEVWDTEAFF.

The chain recombines TRBV19 with TRBJ2-3; D is perhaps TRBD1 (5 bases). Trimming removed 6 bases at V and 5 bases at J, with 18 bases between. Germline CDR1 is LNHDA and CDR2 is SQIVND (reference sequence). This CDR3 region has 15 residues. The CDR3 DNA reads TGTGCCAGTAGCACTCTCGGGCAGGGTAGAGATACGCAGTATTTT. It is translated as CASSTLGQGRDTQYF.

This chain links TRBV27 with TRBJ2-7; weak D call: TRBD1 (6 bases). This CDR3 is 15 amino acids long. Germline-derived CDR1 and CDR2 are MNHEY and SMNVEV (reference sequence). Deletions cut 2 bases from V and 5 bases from J, with 16 bases between. CDR3 protein: CASSLLPTGTNEQYF. The CDR3 nucleotides are TGTGCCAGCAGTTTACTCCCCACCGGGACAAACGAGCAGTACTTC.

J is TRBJ1-1 and V is TRBV18; D is unclear. The CDR3 sequence is 12 residues long. Germline assignment: CDR1 KGHSH and CDR2 LQKENI. The V gene lost 3 bases and the J gene lost 1 base, with 3 bases spanning the gap. For the CDR3, the DNA is TGTGCCAGCTCACCGGAGAACACTGAAGCTTTCTTT. Amino acid sequence: CASSPENTEAFF.

The rearrangement joins TRBV14 to TRBJ2-1; 9 bases align to TRBD2. Trimming at V came to 3 bases and at J to 3 bases, leaving 3 bases not matched to a gene. Germline assignment: CDR1 SGHDN and CDR2 FVKESK. The CDR3 is 15 amino acids. The CDR3 is CASSQWRGGYNEQFF. DNA of the CDR3: TGTGCCAGCAGCCAGTGGCGGGGGGGCTACAATGAGCAGTTCTTC.